This T cell receptor beta chain was observed in a study of shared clonotypes between healthy human individuals. The protocol was immunoSEQ multiplex PCR, while the TCRdb copy is restricted to in-frame clones and leaves out a portion. The table has over 2 million clones, 85% to 95% seen once. The source of this sequence is a man aged 18 to 35 in good health. Sequenced material: naive CD4+ T cells sorted from blood. The sample's subset: CD45RA+ positively selected.

Here the CDR3 reads CASKSPGSDRGYEQYF. Here the CDR3 DNA reads TGTGCCAGCAAGTCACCTGGTTCGGACAGGGGGTACGAGCAGTACTTC. V gene TRBV6-6 combines with J gene TRBJ2-7; 10 bases are shared with TRBD1. The germline V gene encodes CDR1 MNHNY and CDR2 SVGAGI (reference sequence). The CDR3 sequence is 16 residues long. V was pared by 7 bases and J by 4 bases, with 13 bases of the junction left unmatched.